What follows describes a single TCR beta chain. Its antigen is currently unknown. The source of the sample is a study of cytomegalovirus exposure and HLA in healthy donors. Primers included in the PCR were 60 Vbeta and 13 Jbeta primers. The assay was immunoSEQ multiplex PCR, and TCRdb's table has in-frame clones only and misses some. The sample lists 90,000 to 130,000 clones; around 84% were seen once. Points from the study as a whole: Immune exposure was documented only through CMV serostatus. There were some public TCRs occurring in many donors, but most TCR sequences were rare.

The germline V gene encodes CDR1 MDHEN and CDR2 SYDVKM. The length of the CDR3 is 14 residues. The chain joins TRBV28 to TRBJ2-5, with D maybe TRBD1 (5 bases). The DNA end favors TRBJ2-7, so the J call may be wrong. The TCR originated in a woman aged 30 to 39 in good health and CMV-seronegative. The source material was PBMCs. This CDR3 reads CASSSAGFAYEQYF. The CDR3 DNA is TGTGCCAGCAGTTCGGCAGGGTTCGCCTACGAGCAGTACTTC.